The 5 T cell receptor beta chains below come from one sample, sequenced in a study of CD8 T cells in ankylosing spondylitis. These TCRs are of unknown antigen specificity. Study-wide points: Roughly eight highly homologous variants made up a TCR beta motif that seemed to typify ankylosing spondylitis blood.

TCRdb analysed the 5' RACE reads with MiXCR anew, one entry per CDR3 protein. Among hundreds of thousands of distinct CDR3 sequences listed, roughly 12% were seen once. The sample consisted of blood, either unsorted or a sorted T cell fraction (not recorded which). These receptors were collected from a male donor with ankylosing spondylitis.

This clonotype is a singleton in its sample. Written as DNA, the CDR3 is TGTGCCAGCAGCGTAGATGCTTGGGGGACAGGGAACACTGAAGCTTTCTTT. Translating it yields CASSVDAWGTGNTEAFF. V and J are TRBV9 and TRBJ1-1; 8 nucleotides align to TRBD1. The CDR3 runs to 17 residues. Losses at the gene ends were 0 bases for V and 1 base for J; bases not matched to a gene: 8. Germline CDR1 reads SGDLS; CDR2 reads YYNGEE.

The sample holds many counts of this clonotype. This chain links TRBV20-1 with TRBJ1-2; 7 bases match TRBD1. The germline CDR1 and CDR2 sequences are DFQATT and SNEGSKA (reference sequence). The CDR3 totals 12 residues. With 3 bases clipped from V and 5 bases from J, the junction kept 3 bases outside the gene matches. DNA for the CDR3: TGCAGTGCTAGCCTGACAGGGTATGGCTACACCTTC. It is translated as CSASLTGYGYTF.

The chain joins TRBV20-1 to TRBJ2-7, with TRBD2 matching 7 bases. CDR3 size: 13 residues. Trimming at V came to 4 bases and at J to 5 bases, leaving 8 bases not matched to a gene. Germline V lookup: CDR1 DFQATT, CDR2 SNEGSKA (reference sequence). The CDR3 DNA reads TGCAGTGCTAAAGGCGGGAGAGGTGACGAGCAGTACTTC. It is translated as CSAKGGRGDEQYF.

This chain connects TRBV5-1 to TRBJ2-1; D unclear. CDR3 size: 15 residues. CDR1 and CDR2 (germline): SGHRS, YFSETQ. The V end lost 4 bases, the J end lost 8 bases, and 19 bases lay between the germline ends. CDR3 sequence (DNA): TGCGCCAGCAGCCCCTCGAGTGGGGAACAATATGAGCAGTTCTTC. This encodes CASSPSSGEQYEQFF.

V usage is TRBV20-1 and J usage is TRBJ1-4; a weak D match, TRBD1 (6 bases). V lost 6 bases and J 5 bases, leaving 13 bases between the germline ends. CDR3 length: 13 amino acids. The germline V gene has CDR1 DFQATT and CDR2 SNEGSKA (reference sequence). For the CDR3, the DNA is TGCAGTGCCCCGGACAGAAGGAATGAAAAACTGTTTTTT. Translating it yields CSAPDRRNEKLFF.